This entry features one T cell receptor beta chain sequence. This CDR3 comprises 13 residues. CDR1 and CDR2 from the germline V gene are MNHEY and SMNVEV (reference sequence). The V and J ends lost 6 bases and 10 bases, in that order; junction bases with no gene match: 7. This sample is drawn from a study of blood T cell repertoires in COVID-19. Study-level background: Samples taken during acute and convalescent COVID-19 were collected in the United States, Italy and Spain. PBMCs, B-cell-depleted T cells, or T cells were the source of the cDNA or gDNA that made up the material.

The method was immunoSEQ multiplex PCR; TCRdb's version includes in-frame clones alone and lacks a portion of them. This table has about 220,000 clones, around 80% appearing once. Source material: peripheral blood. The chain recombines TRBV27 with TRBJ2-1, with 9 positions matching TRBD1. This TCR was recovered from a human donor in a cohort sampled during active COVID-19. CDR3 residues: CASRPQGAGEQFF. DNA of the CDR3: TGTGCCAGCAGACCACAGGGGGCAGGGGAGCAGTTCTTC.